This T cell receptor beta chain was found in a study of blood T cell repertoires in COVID-19. The CDR3 has 14 amino acids. Trimming cost V 2 bases and J 1 base, with 5 bases left between them. CDR1 and CDR2 from the germline V gene are LGHDT and YNNKEL (reference sequence). Data came from immunoSEQ multiplex PCR; TCRdb stores just in-frame clones and leaves some out. In the table there are around 100,000 clones, around nine tenths of which are singletons. This clone was observed a few times. The chain couples TRBV3-1 (or the pseudogene TRBV3-2) to TRBJ2-2; the D is unclear. The receptor's source is a human donor in a cohort sampled during active COVID-19. The sequenced material came from peripheral blood. CDR3: CASSQSRNTGELFF. Here the CDR3 DNA reads TGTGCCAGCAGCCAATCCAGGAACACCGGGGAGCTGTTTTTT.